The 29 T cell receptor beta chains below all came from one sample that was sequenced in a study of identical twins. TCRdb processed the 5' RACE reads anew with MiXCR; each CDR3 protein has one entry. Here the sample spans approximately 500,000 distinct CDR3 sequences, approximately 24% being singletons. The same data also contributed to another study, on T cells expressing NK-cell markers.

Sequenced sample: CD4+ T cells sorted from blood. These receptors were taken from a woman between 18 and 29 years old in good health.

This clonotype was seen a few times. CDR3 sequence (DNA): TGTGCCAGCAGTTTGGGACGGATGGCCACTGAAGCTTTCTTT. Its protein is CASSLGRMATEAFF. The chain carries TRBV12-3 or TRBV12-4 and TRBJ1-1, with D maybe TRBD1 (5 bases). CDR3 length: 14 amino acids. The V and J ends lost 3 bases and 4 bases respectively, with 12 bases between them.

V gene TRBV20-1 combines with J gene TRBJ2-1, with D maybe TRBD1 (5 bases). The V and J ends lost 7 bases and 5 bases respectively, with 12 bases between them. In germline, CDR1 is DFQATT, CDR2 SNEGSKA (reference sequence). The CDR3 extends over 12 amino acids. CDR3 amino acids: CSVHRTNNEQFF. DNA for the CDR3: TGCAGTGTTCACAGGACAAACAATGAGCAGTTCTTC.

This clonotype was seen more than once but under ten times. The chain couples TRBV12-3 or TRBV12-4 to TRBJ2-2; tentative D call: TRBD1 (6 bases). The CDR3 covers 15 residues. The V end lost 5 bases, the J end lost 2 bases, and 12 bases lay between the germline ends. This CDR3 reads CASSPRTVNTGELFF. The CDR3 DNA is TGTGCCAGCAGTCCCAGGACAGTAAACACCGGGGAGCTGTTTTTT.

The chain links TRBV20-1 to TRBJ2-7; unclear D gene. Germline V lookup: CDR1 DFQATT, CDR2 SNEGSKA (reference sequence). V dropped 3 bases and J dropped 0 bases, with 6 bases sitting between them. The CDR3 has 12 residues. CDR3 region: CSARAFSYEQYF. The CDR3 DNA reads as TGCAGTGCTAGGGCCTTCTCCTACGAGCAGTACTTC.

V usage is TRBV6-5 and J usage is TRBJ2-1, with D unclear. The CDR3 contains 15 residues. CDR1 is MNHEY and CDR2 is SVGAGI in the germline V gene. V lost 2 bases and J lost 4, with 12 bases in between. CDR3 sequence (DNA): TGTGCCAGCAGTTACCAGGACCCTCAATACAATGAGCAGTTCTTC. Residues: CASSYQDPQYNEQFF.

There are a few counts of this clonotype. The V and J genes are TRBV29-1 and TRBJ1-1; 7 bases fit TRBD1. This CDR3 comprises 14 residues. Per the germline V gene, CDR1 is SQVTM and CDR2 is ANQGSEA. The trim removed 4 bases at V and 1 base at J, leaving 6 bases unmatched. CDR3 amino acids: CSVVVGQRNTEAFF. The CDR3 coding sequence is TGCAGCGTTGTAGTGGGACAGCGGAACACTGAAGCTTTCTTT.

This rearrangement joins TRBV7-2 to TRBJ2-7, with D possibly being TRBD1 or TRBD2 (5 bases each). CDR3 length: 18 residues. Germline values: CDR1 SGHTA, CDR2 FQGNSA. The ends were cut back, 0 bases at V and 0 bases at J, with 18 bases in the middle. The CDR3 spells CASSLAATTGGTSYEQYF. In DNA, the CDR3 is TGTGCCAGCAGCTTAGCCGCGACCACTGGGGGTACCTCCTACGAGCAGTACTTC.

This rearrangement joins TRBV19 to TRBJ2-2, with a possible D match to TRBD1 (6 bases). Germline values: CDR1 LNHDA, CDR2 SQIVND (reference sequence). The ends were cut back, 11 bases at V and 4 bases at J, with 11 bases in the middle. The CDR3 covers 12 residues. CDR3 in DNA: TGTGCCTCTAAGGACAGCACCGGGGAGCTGTTTTTT. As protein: CASKDSTGELFF.

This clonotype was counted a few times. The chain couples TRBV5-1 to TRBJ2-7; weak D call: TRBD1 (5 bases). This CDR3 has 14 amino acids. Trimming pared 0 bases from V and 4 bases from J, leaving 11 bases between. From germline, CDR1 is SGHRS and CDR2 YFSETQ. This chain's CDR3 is CASSLVGVRYEQYF. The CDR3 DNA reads TGCGCCAGCAGCTTGGTAGGGGTGAGGTACGAGCAGTACTTC.

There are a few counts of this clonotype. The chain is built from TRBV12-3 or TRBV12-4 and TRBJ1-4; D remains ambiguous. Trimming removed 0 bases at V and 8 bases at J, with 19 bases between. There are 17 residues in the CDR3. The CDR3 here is CASSLALTGGFGEKLFF. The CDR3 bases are TGTGCCAGCAGTTTAGCGCTAACTGGAGGGTTCGGAGAAAAACTGTTTTTT.

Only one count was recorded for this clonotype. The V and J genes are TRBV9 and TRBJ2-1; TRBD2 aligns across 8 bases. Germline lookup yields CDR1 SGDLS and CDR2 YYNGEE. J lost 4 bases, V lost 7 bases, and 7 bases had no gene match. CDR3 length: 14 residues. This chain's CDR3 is CASSMAGGYNEQFF. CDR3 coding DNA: TGTGCCAGCTCCATGGCGGGGGGTTACAATGAGCAGTTCTTC.

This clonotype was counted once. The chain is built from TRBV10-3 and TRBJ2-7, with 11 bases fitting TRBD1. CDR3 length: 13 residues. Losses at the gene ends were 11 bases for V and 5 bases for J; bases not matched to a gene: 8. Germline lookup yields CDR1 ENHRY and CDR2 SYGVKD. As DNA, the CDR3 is TGTGCCTTCCGAGGGACAGGGGGACACGAGCAGTACTTC. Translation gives CAFRGTGGHEQYF.

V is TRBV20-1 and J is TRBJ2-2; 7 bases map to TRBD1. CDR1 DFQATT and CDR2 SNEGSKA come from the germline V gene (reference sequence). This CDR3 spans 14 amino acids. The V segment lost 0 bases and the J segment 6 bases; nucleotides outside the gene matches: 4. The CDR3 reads CSARDAQGAGELFF. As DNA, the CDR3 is TGCAGTGCTAGAGATGCCCAGGGGGCCGGGGAGCTGTTTTTT.

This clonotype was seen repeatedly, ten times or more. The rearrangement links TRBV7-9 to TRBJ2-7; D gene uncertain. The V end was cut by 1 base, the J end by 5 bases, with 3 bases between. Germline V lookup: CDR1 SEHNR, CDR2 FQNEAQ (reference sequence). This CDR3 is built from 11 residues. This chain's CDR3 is CASSLENEQYF. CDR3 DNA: TGTGCCAGCAGCTTAGAAAACGAGCAGTACTTC. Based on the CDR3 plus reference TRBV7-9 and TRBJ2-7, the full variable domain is DTGVSQNPRHKITKRGQNVTFRCDPISEHNRLYWYRQTLGQGPEFLTYFQNEAQLEKSRLLSDRFSAERPKGSFSTLEIQRTEQGDSAMYLCASSLENEQYFGPGTRLTVT.

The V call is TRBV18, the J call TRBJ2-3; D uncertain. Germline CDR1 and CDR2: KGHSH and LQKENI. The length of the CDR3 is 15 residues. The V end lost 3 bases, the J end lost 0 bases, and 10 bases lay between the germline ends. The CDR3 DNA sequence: TGTGCCAGCTCACCTGCTAGTCAGAGCACAGATACGCAGTATTTT. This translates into CASSPASQSTDTQYF.

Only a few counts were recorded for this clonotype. The CDR3 protein is CASSEKRRGGRKETQYF. Here the CDR3 DNA reads TGTGCCAGCAGCGAAAAGCGAAGGGGCGGTCGCAAAGAGACCCAGTACTTC. V and J are TRBV7-9 and TRBJ2-5, with D possibly matching TRBD1 (5 bases). From germline, CDR1 is SEHNR and CDR2 FQNEAQ (reference sequence). The CDR3 totals 17 residues. Trimming pared 5 bases from V and 3 bases from J, leaving 22 bases between.

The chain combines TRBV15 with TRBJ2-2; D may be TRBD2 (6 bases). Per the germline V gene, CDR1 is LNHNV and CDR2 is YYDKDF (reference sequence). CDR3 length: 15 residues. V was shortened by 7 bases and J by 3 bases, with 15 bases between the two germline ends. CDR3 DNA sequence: TGTGCCACCATCCTGTGGGACTTGTACACCGGGGAGCTGTTTTTT. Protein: CATILWDLYTGELFF.

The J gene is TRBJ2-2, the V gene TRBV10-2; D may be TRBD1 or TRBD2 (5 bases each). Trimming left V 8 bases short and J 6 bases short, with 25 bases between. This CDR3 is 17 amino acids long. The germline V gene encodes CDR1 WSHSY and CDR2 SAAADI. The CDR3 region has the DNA TGCGCCAGCGAAAGGAGAGACTTCGGGGCCCCCTCCGGGGAGCTGTTTTTT. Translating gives CASERRDFGAPSGELFF.

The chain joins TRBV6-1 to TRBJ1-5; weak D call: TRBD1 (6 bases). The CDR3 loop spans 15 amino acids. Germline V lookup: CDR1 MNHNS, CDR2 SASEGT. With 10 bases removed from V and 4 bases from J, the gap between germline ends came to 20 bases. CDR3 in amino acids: CATKPQGSLNQPQHF. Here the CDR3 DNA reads TGTGCCACCAAACCCCAGGGGAGTTTAAATCAGCCCCAGCATTTT.

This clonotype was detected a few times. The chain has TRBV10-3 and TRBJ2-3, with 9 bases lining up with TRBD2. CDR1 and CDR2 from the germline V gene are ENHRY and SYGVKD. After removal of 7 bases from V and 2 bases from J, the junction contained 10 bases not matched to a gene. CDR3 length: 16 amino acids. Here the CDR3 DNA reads TGTGCCATCACTCGAGCTAGCGGGGCTAACACAGATACGCAGTATTTT. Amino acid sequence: CAITRASGANTDTQYF.

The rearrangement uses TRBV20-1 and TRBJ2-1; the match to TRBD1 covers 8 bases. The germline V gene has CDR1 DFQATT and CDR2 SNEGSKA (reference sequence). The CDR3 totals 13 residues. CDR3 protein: CRALPAGTGEQFF. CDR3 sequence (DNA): TGCAGAGCCTTGCCGGCGGGGACAGGTGAGCAGTTCTTC.

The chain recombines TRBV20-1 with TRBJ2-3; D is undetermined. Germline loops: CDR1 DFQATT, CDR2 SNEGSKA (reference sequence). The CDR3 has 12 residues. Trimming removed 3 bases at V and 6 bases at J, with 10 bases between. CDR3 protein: CSARGQADTQYF. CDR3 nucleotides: TGCAGTGCTAGGGGCCAGGCGGATACGCAGTATTTT.

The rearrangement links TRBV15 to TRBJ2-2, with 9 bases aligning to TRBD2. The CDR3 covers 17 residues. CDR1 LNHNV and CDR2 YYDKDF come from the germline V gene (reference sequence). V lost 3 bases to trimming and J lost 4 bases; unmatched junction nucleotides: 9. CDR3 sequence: CATSRGGLAMATGELFF. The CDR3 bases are TGTGCCACCAGCAGGGGAGGACTAGCGATGGCCACCGGGGAGCTGTTTTTT.

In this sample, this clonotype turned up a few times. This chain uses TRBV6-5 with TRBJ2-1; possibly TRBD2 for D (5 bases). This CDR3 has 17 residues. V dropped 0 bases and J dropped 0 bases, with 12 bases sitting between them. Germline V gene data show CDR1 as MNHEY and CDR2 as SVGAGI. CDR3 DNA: TGTGCCAGCAGTTACTCGAACTCGGGGAGCTCCTACAATGAGCAGTTCTTC. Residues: CASSYSNSGSSYNEQFF.

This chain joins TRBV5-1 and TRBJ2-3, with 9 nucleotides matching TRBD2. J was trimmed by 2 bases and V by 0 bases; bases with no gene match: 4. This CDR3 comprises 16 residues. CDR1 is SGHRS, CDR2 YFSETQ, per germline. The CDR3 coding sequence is TGCGCCAGCAGCTTGGTCGCTAGCGGGACCACAGATACGCAGTATTTT. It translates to CASSLVASGTTDTQYF.

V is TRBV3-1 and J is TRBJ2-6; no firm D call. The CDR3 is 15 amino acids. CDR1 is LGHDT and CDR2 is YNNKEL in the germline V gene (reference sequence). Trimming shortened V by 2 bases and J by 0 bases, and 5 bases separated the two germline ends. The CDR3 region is CASSQSVSGANVLTF. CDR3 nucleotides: TGTGCCAGCAGCCAATCGGTCTCTGGGGCCAACGTCCTGACTTTC. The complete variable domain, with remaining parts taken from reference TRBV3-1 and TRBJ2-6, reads DTAVSQTPKYLVTQMGNDKSIKCEQNLGHDTMYWYKQDSKKFLKIMFSYNNKELIINETVPNRFSPKSPDKAHLNLHINSLELGDSAVYFCASSQSVSGANVLTFGAGSRLTVL.

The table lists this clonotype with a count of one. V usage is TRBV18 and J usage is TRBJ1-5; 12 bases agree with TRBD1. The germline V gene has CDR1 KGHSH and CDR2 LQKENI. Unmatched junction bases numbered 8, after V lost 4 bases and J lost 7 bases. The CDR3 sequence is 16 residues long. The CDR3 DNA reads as TGTGCCAGCTCACGTACGGGACAGGGGGCCGGACAGCCCCAGCATTTT. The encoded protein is CASSRTGQGAGQPQHF. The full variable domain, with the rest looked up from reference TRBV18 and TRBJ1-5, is NAGVMQNPRHLVRRRGQEARLRCSPMKGHSHVYWYRQLPEEGLKFMVYLQKENIIDESGMPKERFSAEFPKEGPSILRIQQVVRGDSAAYFCASSRTGQGAGQPQHFGDGTRLSIL.

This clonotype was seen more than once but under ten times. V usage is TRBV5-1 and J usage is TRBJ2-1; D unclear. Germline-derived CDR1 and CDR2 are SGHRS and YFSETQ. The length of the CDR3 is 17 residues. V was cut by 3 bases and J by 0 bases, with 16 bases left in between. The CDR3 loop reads CASSWIVQTSSYNEQFF. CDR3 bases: TGCGCCAGCAGCTGGATCGTTCAAACAAGCTCCTACAATGAGCAGTTCTTC.

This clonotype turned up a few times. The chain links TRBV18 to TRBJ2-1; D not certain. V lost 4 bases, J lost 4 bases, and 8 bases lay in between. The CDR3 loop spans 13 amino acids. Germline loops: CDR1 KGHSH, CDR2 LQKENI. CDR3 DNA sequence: TGTGCCAGCTCACGGCAGAAGTACAATGAGCAGTTCTTC. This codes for CASSRQKYNEQFF.